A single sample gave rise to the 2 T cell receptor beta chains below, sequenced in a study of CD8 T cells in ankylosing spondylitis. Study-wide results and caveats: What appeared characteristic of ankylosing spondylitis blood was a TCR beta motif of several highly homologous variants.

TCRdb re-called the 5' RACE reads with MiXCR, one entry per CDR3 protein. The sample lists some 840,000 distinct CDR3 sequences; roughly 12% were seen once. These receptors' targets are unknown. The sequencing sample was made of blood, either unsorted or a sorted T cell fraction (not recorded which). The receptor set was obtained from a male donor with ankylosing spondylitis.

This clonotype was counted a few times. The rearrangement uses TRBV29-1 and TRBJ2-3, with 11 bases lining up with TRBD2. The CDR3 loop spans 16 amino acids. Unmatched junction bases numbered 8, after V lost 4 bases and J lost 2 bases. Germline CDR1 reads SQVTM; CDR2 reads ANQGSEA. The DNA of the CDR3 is TGCAGCGTTGGGTTCGATAGCGGGGGGGCCACAGATACGCAGTATTTT. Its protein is CSVGFDSGGATDTQYF.

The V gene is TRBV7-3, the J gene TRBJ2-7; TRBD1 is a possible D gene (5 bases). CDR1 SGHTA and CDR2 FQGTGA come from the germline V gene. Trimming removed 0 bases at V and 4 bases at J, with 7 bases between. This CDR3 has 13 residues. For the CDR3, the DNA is TGTGCCAGCAGCTTAACGGACACGTACGAGCAGTACTTC. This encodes CASSLTDTYEQYF.